This T cell receptor beta chain derives from a study of blood T cell repertoires in COVID-19. In the study overall: Acute and convalescent COVID-19 specimens originated in the United States, Italy and Spain. T cells, B-cell-depleted T cells, or PBMCs provided the cDNA or gDNA that served as material.

This clone appeared many times. As originally analysed: Estimated nucleated cell counts came from reference gene primer amplification. The repertoire was sequenced with immunoSEQ multiplex PCR; TCRdb's copy has only in-frame clones and lacks some. From that table come the V and J calls and clone size; the DNA was used to work out D and trimming. The sample has approximately 98,000 clones; 65% to 80% are singletons. Germline CDR1 LGHDT, CDR2 YNNKEL (reference sequence). This CDR3 is 16 amino acids long. The J segment lost 9 bases and the V segment lost 3 bases, leaving 6 bases of the junction unmatched.

The sequenced sample consisted of peripheral blood. The sequence derives from a woman aged 40 to 55 with acute or convalescent COVID-19. The chain recombines TRBV3-1 (or the pseudogene TRBV3-2) with TRBJ1-6, with 12 bases identical to TRBD1. Written as DNA, the CDR3 is TGTGCCAGCAGCCAGGAGGGACAGGGGGCGGTTTCACCCCTCCACTTT. This translates into CASSQEGQGAVSPLHF.